These T cell receptor beta chains were read from a single sample in a study of T cell changes during pregnancy in multiple sclerosis. Only in-frame clones appear in the TCRdb table, and some are missing; sequencing was by immunoSEQ multiplex PCR. The sample includes 40,000 to 60,000 clones, approximately 93% of them seen just once. The specimen comprised CD4+ T cells from peripheral blood mononuclear cells, sampled in the first trimester of pregnancy. The source is a female donor with multiple sclerosis, enrolled in a pregnancy study. Both conserved end residues are trimmed from each CDR3.

V: TRBV5-6; CDR3: ASSWGETGPANEKLF
V: TRBV2; CDR3: ASIRGGEKLF
V: TRBV7-9; CDR3: ASSARDRGTGELF
V: TRBV2; CDR3: ASSETSTGELF
V: TRBV23-1; CDR3: ASSQIGQHCNYGYT
V: TRBV10-2; CDR3: ASRVDRVLLNYT
V: TRBV5-1; CDR3: ASSLGRTHLGETQY
V: TRBV11-2; CDR3: ASSLDGVGLGNTGELF
V: TRBV2; CDR3: ASSDDSVGYNEQF
V: TRBV2; CDR3: ASSVQGTDTQY
V: TRBV6-1; CDR3: ASSVPTGHNSPLH
V: TRBV10-3; CDR3: ATSGANVLT
V: TRBV6-6; CDR3: ASSYSNLAKNEQF
V: TRBV9; CDR3: ASSVAGGVQETQY
V: TRBV12-5; CDR3: ASALSQGGYNSPLH
V: TRBV7-8; CDR3: ASSYTGSNTIY
V: TRBV20-1; CDR3: SARSPMQF
V: TRBV2; CDR3: AASGQNNEQY
V: TRBV14; CDR3: ASSQAGRGLAEAF
V: TRBV11-2; CDR3: ASSFTLSTSTDTQY
V: TRBV18; CDR3: ASSGTGVDFGEQY
V: TRBV19; CDR3: ASSITGTGGGYT
V: TRBV9; CDR3: ASSVGGESYEQY
V: TRBV5-6; CDR3: ATSISPDYEQY
V: TRBV9; CDR3: ASSVFDTTTNSYNEQF
V: TRBV28; CDR3: ASSPLGVAKNIQY
V: TRBV11-3; CDR3: ASSVGTGNTGELF
V: TRBV5-4; CDR3: ASSAGQEETQY
V: TRBV25-1; CDR3: ASRQSSGNTIY
V: TRBV6-6; CDR3: ASSYSGKRQLGGYT
V: TRBV6-6; CDR3: ASRGFEGQAQETQY
V: TRBV9; CDR3: ASSVFPQGSYNEQF
V: TRBV5-4; CDR3: ASSSGTGAYTDTQY
V: TRBV11-1; CDR3: ASSLVGQGSYEQY
V: TRBV5-1; CDR3: ASTLSRQATYNEQF
V: TRBV7-9; CDR3: ASSLEWTGRNTIY
V: TRBV7-3; CDR3: ASSQLVTGELF
V: TRBV29-1; CDR3: SVFRHFQNTEAF
V: TRBV4-1; CDR3: ASSSHTLTGTPNTEAF
V: TRBV9; CDR3: ASSVTGTSGGGQF
V: TRBV7-9; CDR3: ASSLVDRLGEQF
V: TRBV6-5; CDR3: ASSQVPEGGQH
V: TRBV4-2; CDR3: ASSQTPGLQETQY
V: TRBV19; CDR3: ASMVSGPSNQPQH
V: TRBV27; CDR3: ATPTGVREPQH
V: TRBV18; CDR3: ASSPVGTANYGYT
V: TRBV2; CDR3: ATNGGARDYT
V: TRBV7-2; CDR3: ASSPLAGTSQETQY
V: TRBV5-4; CDR3: ASSDRKRGSTDTQY
V: TRBV5-4; CDR3: ASSLGRDRGSPLH
V: TRBV5-1; CDR3: ASSLDLNEQF
V: TRBV7-9; CDR3: ASSLGGLAGGPRTDTQY
V: TRBV15; CDR3: ATSRDIQLNTEAF
V: TRBV6-1; CDR3: ASTALLGGNGYT
V: TRBV19; CDR3: ASSISQVTEAF
V: TRBV7-6; CDR3: ASSSQALGEQY
V: TRBV6-1; CDR3: ASSASGTVLQGAF